This entry describes one T cell receptor (beta chain). This entry comes from a study of T cell responses to AZD1222 COVID-19 vaccine. The repertoire was sequenced with immunoSEQ multiplex PCR; TCRdb's copy has only in-frame clones and lacks some. The data show about 81,000 clones, about nine tenths seen once. Sample: peripheral blood, taken 28 days after the second AZD1222 dose. This sequence was found in an adult who received the AZD1222 COVID-19 vaccine.

The CDR3, as DNA: TGTGCCAGCAGTTACTCGATCTCAGGGGACGGCTACACCTTC. Protein product: CASSYSISGDGYTF. The chain recombines TRBV6-5 with TRBJ1-2; perhaps TRBD1 as D (6 bases). The germline V gene encodes CDR1 MNHEY and CDR2 SVGAGI. The CDR3 is made up of 14 amino acids. Trimming took 0 bases from V and 8 from J, leaving 13 bases between them.